This T cell receptor beta chain was observed in a study of T cells in Graves' hyperthyroidism and ophthalmopathy. The germline gives CDR1 SGHTA, CDR2 FQGNSA. The ends were cut back, 1 base at V and 5 bases at J, with 5 bases in the middle. The CDR3 is made up of 13 amino acids. The investigators amplified TCR beta CDR3 regions from RNA transcripts. A first-round RT-PCR of the TCR CDR3 used the HTBI primer set. MiXCR, applied by TCRdb to the multiplex PCR reads, yields one record per CDR3 protein. The sample shows 600,000 or so distinct CDR3 sequences, roughly 46% of them seen only once. The sample holds many counts of this clonotype. With a duration under 2 months, the hyperthyroidism was newly diagnosed in patients aged 18 to 65. Patients were excluded because of uncontrolled infection, other autoimmune disease, pregnancy or lactation. Diagnoses used clinical symptoms, serum thyroxine and TRAb, thyroid ultrasound and orbital computed tomography.

Source material: peripheral blood or thyroid tissue (not recorded which). The V call is TRBV7-2, the J call TRBJ2-2; TRBD2 might be the D (5 bases). This sequence originates from a woman between 18 and 29 years old with Graves' hyperthyroidism. CDR3 region: CASSLGGTGELFF. CDR3 DNA sequence: TGTGCCAGCAGCTTAGGCGGGACCGGGGAGCTGTTTTTT.